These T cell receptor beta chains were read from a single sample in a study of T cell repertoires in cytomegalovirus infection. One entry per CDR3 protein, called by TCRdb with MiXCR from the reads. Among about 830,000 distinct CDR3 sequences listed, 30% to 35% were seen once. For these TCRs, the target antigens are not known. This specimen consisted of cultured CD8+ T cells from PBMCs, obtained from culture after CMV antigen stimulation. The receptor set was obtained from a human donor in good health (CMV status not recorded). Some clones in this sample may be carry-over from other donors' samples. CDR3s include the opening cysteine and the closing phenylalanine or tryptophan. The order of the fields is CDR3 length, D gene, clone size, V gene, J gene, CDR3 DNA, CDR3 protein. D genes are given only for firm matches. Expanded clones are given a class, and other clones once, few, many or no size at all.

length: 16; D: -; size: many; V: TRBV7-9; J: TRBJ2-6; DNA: TGTGCCAGCCTGACATGGGGTAACTCTGGGGCCAACGTCCTGACTTTC; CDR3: CASLTWGNSGANVLTF
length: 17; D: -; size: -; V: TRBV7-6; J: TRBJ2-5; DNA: TGTGCCAGCAGCCGATACAGGGTGGGGAGATCCCAAGAGACCCAGTACTTC; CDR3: CASSRYRVGRSQETQYF
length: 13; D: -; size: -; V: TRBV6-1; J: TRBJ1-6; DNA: TGTGCCAGCAGTGATTTCGGTGGTTCACCCCTCCACTTT; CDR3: CASSDFGGSPLHF
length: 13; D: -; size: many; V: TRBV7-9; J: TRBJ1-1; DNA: TGTGCCAGCAGCCACCCCAGGGAAACTGAAGCTTTCTTT; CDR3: CASSHPRETEAFF
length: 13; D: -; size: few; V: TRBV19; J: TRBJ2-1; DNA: TGTGCCAGTAGGTTGGAAAATAGCGATGAGCAGTTCTTC; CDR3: CASRLENSDEQFF
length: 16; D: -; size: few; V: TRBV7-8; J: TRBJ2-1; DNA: TGTGCCAGCAGCTTATTGGGACGTAGTGTTCGTAATGAGCAGTTCTTC; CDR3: CASSLLGRSVRNEQFF
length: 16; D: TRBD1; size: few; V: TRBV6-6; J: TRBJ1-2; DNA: TGTGCCAGCAGTTACTCCTGGGACAGGAAGAATTATGGCTACACCTTC; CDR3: CASSYSWDRKNYGYTF
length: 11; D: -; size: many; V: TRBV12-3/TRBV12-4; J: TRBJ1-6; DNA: TGTGCCAGCAGTTTAAACCCACCCCTCCACTTT; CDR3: CASSLNPPLHF
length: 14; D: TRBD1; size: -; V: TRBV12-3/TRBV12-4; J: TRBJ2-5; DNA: TGTGCCAGCAGTTCTGACAGGGCCCCAGAGACCCAGTACTTC; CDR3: CASSSDRAPETQYF
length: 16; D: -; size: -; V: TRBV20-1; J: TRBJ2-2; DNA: TGCAGTGCTAGAGATCGGGACATACCGAACTCCGGGGAGCTGTTTTTT; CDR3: CSARDRDIPNSGELFF
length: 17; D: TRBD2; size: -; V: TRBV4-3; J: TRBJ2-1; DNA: TGCGCCAGCAGCCAAGGCCCTACCGGGGGGGCCTACAATGAGCAGTTCTTC; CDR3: CASSQGPTGGAYNEQFF
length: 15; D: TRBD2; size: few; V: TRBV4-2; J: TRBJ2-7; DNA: TGTGCCAGCAGCCAAGGTAGCGGGGGGGCCGACGAGCAGTACTTC; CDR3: CASSQGSGGADEQYF
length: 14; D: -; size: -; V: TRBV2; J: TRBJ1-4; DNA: TGTGCCAGCAGTGAAGTTCAGGGAGAGAAAAAACTGTTTTTT; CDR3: CASSEVQGEKKLFF
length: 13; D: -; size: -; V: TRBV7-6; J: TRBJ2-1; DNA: TGTGCCAGCAGCTCCGCGCGATGGGATGAGCAGTTCTTC; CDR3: CASSSARWDEQFF
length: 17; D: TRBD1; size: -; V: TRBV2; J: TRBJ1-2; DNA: TGTGCCAGCAGTGAATCTGACAGGGGCTCGGGACGCTATGGCTACACCTTC; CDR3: CASSESDRGSGRYGYTF
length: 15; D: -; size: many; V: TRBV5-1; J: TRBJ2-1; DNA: TGTGCCAGCAGCTTAGCGGTGAGCTCCTACAATGAGCAGTTCTTC; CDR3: CASSLAVSSYNEQFF
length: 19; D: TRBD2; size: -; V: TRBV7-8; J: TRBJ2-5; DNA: TGTGCCAGCAGCTCCCTTGTAAGCCTTAGCGGGGGGTACCAAGAGACCCAGTACTTC; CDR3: CASSSLVSLSGGYQETQYF
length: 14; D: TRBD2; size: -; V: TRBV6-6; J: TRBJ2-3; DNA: TGTGCCAGTTCTAGCGGGGAACGCACAGATACGCAGTATTTT; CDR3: CASSSGERTDTQYF
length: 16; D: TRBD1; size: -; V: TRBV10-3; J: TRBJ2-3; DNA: TGTGCCATCAGTGGAGCGGGACAGGGGAACACAGATACGCAGTATTTT; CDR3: CAISGAGQGNTDTQYF
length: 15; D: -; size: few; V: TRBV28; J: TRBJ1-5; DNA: TGTGCCAGCAGTTTGAGAGGGCCTAGCAATCAGCCCCAGCATTTT; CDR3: CASSLRGPSNQPQHF
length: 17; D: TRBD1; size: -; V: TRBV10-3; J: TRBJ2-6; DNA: TGTGCCATCAGTGATCCTGACAGGGTTACTGGGGCCAACGTCCTGACTTTC; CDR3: CAISDPDRVTGANVLTF
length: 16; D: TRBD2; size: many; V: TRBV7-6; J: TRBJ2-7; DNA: TGTGCCAGCAGCTTAGGAGGGGGACTAGCGGGGGACGAGCAGTACTTC; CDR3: CASSLGGGLAGDEQYF
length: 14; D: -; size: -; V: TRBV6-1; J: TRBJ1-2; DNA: TGTGCCAGCAGGGACGTCTACCTGGACTATGGCTACACCTTC; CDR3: CASRDVYLDYGYTF
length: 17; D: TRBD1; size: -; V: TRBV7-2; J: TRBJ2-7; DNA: TGTGCCAGCAGCCTCATATGCCGACAGGGGTCATACAGGGAGCAGTACTTC; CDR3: CASSLICRQGSYREQYF
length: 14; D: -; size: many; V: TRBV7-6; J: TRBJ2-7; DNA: TGTGCCAGCAGCTCGAATGGACAGTGGGTCGAGCAGTACTTC; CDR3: CASSSNGQWVEQYF
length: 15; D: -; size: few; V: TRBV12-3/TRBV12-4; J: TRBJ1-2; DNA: TGTGCCAGCAGCCTAGCCCCACGGTCGGGGTGGGGCTACACCTTC; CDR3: CASSLAPRSGWGYTF
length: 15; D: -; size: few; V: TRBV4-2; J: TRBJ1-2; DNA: TGTGCCAGCAGCCAAGATTGGGGGGGGGCAAGAGGCTACACCTTC; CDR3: CASSQDWGGARGYTF
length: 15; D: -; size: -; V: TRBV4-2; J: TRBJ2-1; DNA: TGTGCCAGCAGCCGAGCCACGAGCTCCTACAATGAGCAGTTCTTC; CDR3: CASSRATSSYNEQFF
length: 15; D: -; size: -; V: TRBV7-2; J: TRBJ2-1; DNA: TGTGCCAGCAGCTTAGTGGGGGCCCAAGGGAATGAGCAGTTCTTC; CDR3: CASSLVGAQGNEQFF
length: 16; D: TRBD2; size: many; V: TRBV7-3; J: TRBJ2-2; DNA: TGTGCCAGCAGCTTATATGCGGGAGGGCCTTCCGGGGAGCTGTTTTTT; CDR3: CASSLYAGGPSGELFF
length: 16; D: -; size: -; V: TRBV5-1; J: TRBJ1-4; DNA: TGCGCCAGCAGCTTGGCAGGGCCTTCCACTAATGAAAAACTGTTTTTT; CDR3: CASSLAGPSTNEKLFF
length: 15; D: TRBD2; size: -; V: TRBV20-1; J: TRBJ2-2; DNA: TGCAGTGCTAGAGAGCGGGGGGAGTACACCGGGGAGCTGTTTTTT; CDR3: CSARERGEYTGELFF
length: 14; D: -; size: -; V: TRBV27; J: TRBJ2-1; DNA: TGTGCCAGCAGTCGTCGTTATGCCCTCAATGAGCAGTTCTTC; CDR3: CASSRRYALNEQFF
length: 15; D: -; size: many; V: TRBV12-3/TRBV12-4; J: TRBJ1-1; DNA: TGTGCCAGCGGGGATCCGGCAGGCATGAACACTGAAGCTTTCTTT; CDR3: CASGDPAGMNTEAFF
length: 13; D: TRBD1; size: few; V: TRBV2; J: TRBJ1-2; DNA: TGTGCCAGCAGTGAAATTACAGGGGATGGCTACACCTTC; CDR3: CASSEITGDGYTF
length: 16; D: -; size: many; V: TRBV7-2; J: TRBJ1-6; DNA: TGTGCCAGCAGCTCGGAGGATCGGACAGTTTATTCACCCCTCCACTTT; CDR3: CASSSEDRTVYSPLHF
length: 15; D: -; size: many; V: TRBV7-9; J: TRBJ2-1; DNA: TGTGCCAGCAGCTTATACGGGGTCTCCTACAATGAGCAGTTCTTC; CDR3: CASSLYGVSYNEQFF